This paragraph covers one TCR beta chain sequence. Its target is not known. Germline V gene lookup returns CDR1 SGHTA and CDR2 FQGTGA. V gave up 3 bases and J gave up 2 bases; unmatched junction bases: 5. The CDR3 is 16 amino acids. The data are from a study of Tregs in tolerant kidney transplant recipients. The protocol was immunoSEQ multiplex PCR, while the TCRdb copy is restricted to in-frame clones and leaves out a portion. The sample contains about 31,000 clones, about 79% of which appear only once. General study findings and limits: Biological reproducibility was not directly addressed, but technical replication error appeared minimal. Activated donor B cell expansion appeared to reveal the most relevant donor-specific TCRbeta repertoire.

V and J are TRBV7-3 and TRBJ2-1; 9 nucleotides agree with TRBD1. The sequence was obtained from a human donor in good health. Material: Tregs from blood cultured with allogeneic cells. The CDR3 is CASSFAGTGPYNEQFF. For the CDR3, the DNA is TGTGCCAGCAGCTTCGCGGGGACAGGGCCCTACAATGAGCAGTTCTTC.